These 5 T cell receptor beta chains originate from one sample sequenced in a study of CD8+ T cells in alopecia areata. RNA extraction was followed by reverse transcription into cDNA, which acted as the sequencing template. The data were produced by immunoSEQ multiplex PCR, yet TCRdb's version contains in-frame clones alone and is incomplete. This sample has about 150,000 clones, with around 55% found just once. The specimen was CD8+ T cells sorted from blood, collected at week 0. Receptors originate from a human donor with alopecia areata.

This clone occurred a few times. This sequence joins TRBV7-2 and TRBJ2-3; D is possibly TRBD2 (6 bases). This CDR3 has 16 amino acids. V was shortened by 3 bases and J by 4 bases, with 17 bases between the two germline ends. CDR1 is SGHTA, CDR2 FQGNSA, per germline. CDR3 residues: CASSFWTGVASDTQYF. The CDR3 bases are TGTGCCAGCAGCTTCTGGACGGGGGTAGCCTCAGATACGCAGTATTTT.

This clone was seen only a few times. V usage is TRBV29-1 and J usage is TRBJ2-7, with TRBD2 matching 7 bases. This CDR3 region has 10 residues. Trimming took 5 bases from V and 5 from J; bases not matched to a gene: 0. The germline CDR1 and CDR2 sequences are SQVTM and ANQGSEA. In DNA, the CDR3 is TGCAGCGTTCGGGGGGACGAGCAGTACTTC. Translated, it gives CSVRGDEQYF.

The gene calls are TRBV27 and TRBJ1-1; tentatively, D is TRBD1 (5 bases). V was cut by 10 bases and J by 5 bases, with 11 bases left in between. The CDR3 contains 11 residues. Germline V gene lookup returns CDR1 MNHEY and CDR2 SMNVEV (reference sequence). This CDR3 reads CATTGGTEAFF. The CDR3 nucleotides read TGTGCCACCACTGGGGGAACTGAAGCTTTCTTT.

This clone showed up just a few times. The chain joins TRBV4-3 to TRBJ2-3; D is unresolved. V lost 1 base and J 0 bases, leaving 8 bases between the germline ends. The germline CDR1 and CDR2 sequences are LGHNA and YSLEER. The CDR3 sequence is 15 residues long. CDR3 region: CASSQAGSSTDTQYF. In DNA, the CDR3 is TGCGCCAGCAGCCAAGCGGGTAGTAGCACAGATACGCAGTATTTT.

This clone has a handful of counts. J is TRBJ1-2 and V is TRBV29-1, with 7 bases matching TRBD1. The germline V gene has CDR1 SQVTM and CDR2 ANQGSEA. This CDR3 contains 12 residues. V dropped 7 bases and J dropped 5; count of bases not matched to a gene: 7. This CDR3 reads CSAGTAPYGYTF. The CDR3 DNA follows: TGCAGCGCGGGGACAGCCCCTTATGGCTACACCTTC.